This TCR beta chain derives from a study of shared clonotypes between healthy human individuals. Notes on the study in general: Naive CD4 clonotype sharing across a handful of donors was about 5%. A generally larger estimated richness was seen in naive subsets than in memory subsets. Large sequencing depth failed to make sorted-subset sequencing complete, rarefaction showed. Clonotypes shared by all four donors outscored non-shared clonotypes in generation probability.

The method was immunoSEQ multiplex PCR; TCRdb's version includes in-frame clones alone and lacks a portion of them. The sample holds about 2.1 million clones, just over 90% seen once. In the case of this clone: Its antigen is as yet unknown. It may be a read error: a sequence one base away is much more abundant. The same CDR3 can be traced to other DNA sequences in this sample.

Naivety among CD8 cells was defined by CD45RO negativity and positive CCR7 selection, thereby excluding terminally differentiated effector memory CD45RA+ cells. The CDR3 consists of 12 residues. Germline CDR1 is SEHNR and CDR2 is FQNEAQ (reference sequence). The V end was cut by 5 bases, the J end by 4 bases, with 6 bases between. This TCR was sampled from a man younger than 35 in good health. Some clones in this sample may be carry-over from other donors' samples. The chain joins TRBV7-9 to TRBJ1-5; D is uncertain. The material sequenced was naive CD8+ T cells from PBMCs. The CDR3 region is CASSLGNQPQHF. CDR3 in DNA: TGTGCCAGCAGCCTAGGGAATCAGCCCCAGCATTTT.